A selection of T cell receptor beta chains follows, all from one sample in a study of blood T cell repertoires in COVID-19. Sequencing was performed with immunoSEQ multiplex PCR; in TCRdb, only in-frame clones are kept and a portion is missing. Of approximately 140,000 clones listed, approximately 86% are singletons. The sequenced material came from PBMCs or T cells enriched from blood (not recorded which). The receptor set was obtained from a woman aged 50 to 65 who had recovered from COVID-19. Each CDR3 is given without its conserved first and last residue.

TRBV19	TRBJ1-3	ASGKGDGVNTIY
TRBV6-2/TRBV6-3	TRBJ1-6	ASSQDRGDSPLH
TRBV7-9	TRBJ1-2	ASSSSTDWGT
TRBV5-6	TRBJ1-3	ASSLRQGASGNTIY
TRBV6-5	TRBJ2-4	ASSGGVGNIQY
TRBV3-1/TRBV3-2	TRBJ2-5	ASSQALGRGGPKTQY
TRBV3-1/TRBV3-2	TRBJ2-3	ASSQAGQGAIDTQY
TRBV5-1	TRBJ1-2	ASSLAQGGYT
TRBV6-5	TRBJ1-2	ASSYVPGESNYGYT
TRBV7-9	TRBJ1-1	ASSLAGLWPEAF
TRBV7-2	TRBJ1-2	ASSSPDRNYGYT
TRBV7-2	TRBJ2-7	ASSLAGTGRYEQY
TRBV6-5	TRBJ1-5	ASRPRGRVNQPQH
TRBV29-1	TRBJ2-2	SVERTAGELF
TRBV30	TRBJ1-1	AWRGQTENTEAF
TRBV3-1/TRBV3-2	TRBJ1-1	ASSPSRCSEAF
TRBV21-1	TRBJ1-1	ASSKAPGGSLILRVEAF
TRBV3-1/TRBV3-2	TRBJ2-1	ASSHKDFYNEQF
TRBV3-1/TRBV3-2	TRBJ2-1	ASSPSGGGRGEQF
TRBV30	TRBJ2-5	VISSGGAGETQY
TRBV2	TRBJ2-1	ASSGGTPYNEQF
TRBV7-2	TRBJ1-1	ASSLGRAGAF
TRBV5-8	TRBJ2-1	ASSATGIRPYNEQF
TRBV6-5	TRBJ1-1	ASSKPTGINTEAF
TRBV27	TRBJ2-3	ASSLLRGEWDTQY
TRBV18	TRBJ2-1	ASSPPLAGADEQF
TRBV3-1/TRBV3-2	TRBJ1-1	ASSPWETSIGEAF
TRBV29-1	TRBJ2-2	SVDRDDGELF
TRBV12-5	TRBJ2-2	ASGLVTTGNTGELF
TRBV5-4	TRBJ1-1	ASSLGQMNTEAF
TRBV28	TRBJ2-7	ASSLYRGRDEQY
TRBV4-2	TRBJ1-1	ASSQDLGVAYTEAF
TRBV27	TRBJ2-5	ASSSQGIVAGALETQY
TRBV7-6	TRBJ1-2	ASSLEPTVSANYGYT
TRBV7-9	TRBJ1-1	ASSLSLRVDTEAF
TRBV29-1	TRBJ1-2	SVDAATGGFYGYT